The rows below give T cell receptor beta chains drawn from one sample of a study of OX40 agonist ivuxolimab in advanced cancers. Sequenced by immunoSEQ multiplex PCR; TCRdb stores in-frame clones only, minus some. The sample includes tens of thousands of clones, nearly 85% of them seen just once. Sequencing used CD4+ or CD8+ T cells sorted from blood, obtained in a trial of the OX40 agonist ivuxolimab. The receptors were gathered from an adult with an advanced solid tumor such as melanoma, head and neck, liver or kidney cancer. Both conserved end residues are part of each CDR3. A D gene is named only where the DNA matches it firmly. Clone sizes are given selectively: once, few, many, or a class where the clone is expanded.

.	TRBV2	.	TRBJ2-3	TGTGCCAGCACTCTAGGGGGGTTTGATTCAGATACGCAGTATTTT	CASTLGGFDSDTQYF
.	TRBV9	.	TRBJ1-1	TGTGCCAGCAGCGCGGACGGCGACACTGAAGCTTTCTTT	CASSADGDTEAFF
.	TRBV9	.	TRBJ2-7	TGTGCCAGCAGCGTATTGGGGGGCGAGCAGTACTTC	CASSVLGGEQYF
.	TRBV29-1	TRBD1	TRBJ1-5	TGCAGCGTTTCGGGACAGGTCAATCAGCCCCAGCATTTT	CSVSGQVNQPQHF
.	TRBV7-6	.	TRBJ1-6	TGTGCCAGCAGCCGCAGGGCGACGGGTAATTCACCCCTCCACTTT	CASSRRATGNSPLHF
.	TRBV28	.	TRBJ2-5	TGTGCCAGCAGTTCGTCGGACAGTAAAGAGACCCAGTACTTC	CASSSSDSKETQYF
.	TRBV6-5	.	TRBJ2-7	TGTGCCAGCAGTTCGATGGGGGAGCAGTACTTC	CASSSMGEQYF
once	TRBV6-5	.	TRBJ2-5	TGTGCCAGCAGCATCTCCCAAGAGACCCAGTACTTC	CASSISQETQYF
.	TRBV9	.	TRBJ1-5	TGTGCCAGCAGCGTAGATTGGCAGGCATTCCAGCCCCAGCATTTT	CASSVDWQAFQPQHF
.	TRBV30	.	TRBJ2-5	TGTGCCTGGGGGGGGAATATTTTCAGGAAACCTGGACGAGAGACCCAGTACTTC	CAWGGNIFRKPGRETQYF
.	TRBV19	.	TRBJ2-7	TGTGCCAGTAGTGATCCAGGGAAAGGGTCCTACGAGCAGTACTTC	CASSDPGKGSYEQYF
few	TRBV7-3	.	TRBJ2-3	TGTGCCAGCAGCTTAGGGGGTCTGGGAGATACGCAGTATTTT	CASSLGGLGDTQYF
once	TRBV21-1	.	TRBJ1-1	TGTGCCAGCAGCAAAAAAAAGGCCGGTTTCTTTTTGGTGAACACTGAAGCTTTCTTT	CASSKKKAGFFLVNTEAFF
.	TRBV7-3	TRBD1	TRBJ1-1	TGTGCCAGCAGCCCGGCCGCGACAGGGGGCACTGAAGCTTTCTTT	CASSPAATGGTEAFF
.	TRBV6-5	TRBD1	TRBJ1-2	TGTGCCAGCAGTTACGGCGCAGGGGGCGACTATGGCTACACCTTC	CASSYGAGGDYGYTF
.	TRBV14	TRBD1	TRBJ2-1	TGTGCCAGCAGTAACGTCTGGGACAGGGACTATGAGCAGTTCTTC	CASSNVWDRDYEQFF
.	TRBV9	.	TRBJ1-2	TGTGCCAGCAGCGTTGACTCTGGCTACACCTTC	CASSVDSGYTF
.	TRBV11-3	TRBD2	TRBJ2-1	TGTGCCAGCAGCTTAGAAGCGGGGGGTTACTACAATGAGCAGTTCTTC	CASSLEAGGYYNEQFF
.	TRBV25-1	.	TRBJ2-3	TGTGCCAGCAGTGAATTCCCCTCCGGCAGGGGGGGCACAGATACGCAGTATTTT	CASSEFPSGRGGTDTQYF
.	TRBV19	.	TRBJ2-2	TGTGCCAGTAGTAGGACACACGCGAACACCGGGGAGCTGTTTTTT	CASSRTHANTGELFF
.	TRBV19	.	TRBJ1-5	TGTGCCAGTAGTAGGGGGAATCAGCCCCAGCATTTT	CASSRGNQPQHF
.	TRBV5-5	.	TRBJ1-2	TGTGCCAGCAGCTTGCAAGGCCGGGCCAACTATGGCTACACCTTC	CASSLQGRANYGYTF
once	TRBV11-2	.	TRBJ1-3	TGTGCCAGCAGCCGGGCCAGGGGCGTATCTGGAAACACCATATATTTT	CASSRARGVSGNTIYF
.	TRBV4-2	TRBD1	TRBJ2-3	TGTGCCAGCAGCCAGCAGGGGGCGAGTACAGATACGCAGTATTTT	CASSQQGASTDTQYF
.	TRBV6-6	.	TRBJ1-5	TGTGCCAGCAGTTACACGGGGGGCATTAGCAATCAGCCCCAGCATTTT	CASSYTGGISNQPQHF
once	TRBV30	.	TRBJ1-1	TGTGCCTGGAGTTCCCCCCAGGTCGGTACTGAAGCTTTCTTT	CAWSSPQVGTEAFF